This T cell receptor beta chain was retrieved from a study of chemoradiotherapy in HPV16-positive cancers. Points from the study as a whole: The functional HPV-specific definition rests on just a couple of HPV16-positive patients. During treatment, candidate HPV-specific clones and E7-related motifs expanded in tumor.

Repeated repertoire sampling spanned the course of chemoradiotherapy. V shed 4 bases, J shed 6 bases, and the junction held 9 bases outside the gene matches. The V gene's germline CDR1 is SGHRS and CDR2 YFSETQ. The CDR3 spans 15 residues. Some clones are missing from TCRdb's copy, which holds only in-frame ones; the method was immunoSEQ multiplex PCR. This table has tens of thousands of clones, nearly 95% appearing once. In the case of this clone: The antigen is unknown.

This clonotype was sampled from a human donor with HPV-associated anogenital cancer. V is TRBV5-1 and J is TRBJ1-4, with TRBD1 matching 7 bases. The specimen was blood, collected from a patient who underwent chemoradiotherapy. The CDR3: CASSPGGTGYEKLFF. CDR3 DNA: TGCGCCAGCAGCCCAGGGGGAACGGGTTATGAAAAACTGTTTTTT.